The 2 T cell receptor beta chains presented below share a single source sample, sequenced in a study of cytomegalovirus exposure and HLA in healthy donors. Primers for the PCR totalled 60 Vbeta and 13 Jbeta. Only in-frame clones appear in the TCRdb table, and some are missing; sequencing was by immunoSEQ multiplex PCR. The table has approximately 150,000 clones, roughly 73% seen once; the top ten hold roughly 10%. The sequenced sample was PBMCs. The receptors come from a man in his late teens or twenties in good health and CMV-seropositive.

The chain carries TRBV7-2 and TRBJ2-7; 10 bases line up with TRBD2. CDR1 is SGHTA and CDR2 is FQGNSA in the germline V gene. This CDR3 has 16 residues. Losses at the gene ends were 7 bases for V and 2 bases for J; bases not matched to a gene: 11. The CDR3 DNA follows: TGTGCCAGCACCCAGGCGGCTAGCGGGGGAACCTACGAGCAGTACTTC. Its translation is CASTQAASGGTYEQYF.

The chain joins TRBV13 to TRBJ1-5; TRBD1 aligns across 7 bases. In germline, CDR1 is PRHDT, CDR2 FYEKMQ (reference sequence). The CDR3 has 13 amino acids. After removal of 5 bases from V and 7 bases from J, the junction contained 5 bases not matched to a gene. The CDR3 region has the DNA TGTGCCAGCAGCCCAGGGGGTGAGCAGCCCCAGCATTTT. Its protein is CASSPGGEQPQHF.